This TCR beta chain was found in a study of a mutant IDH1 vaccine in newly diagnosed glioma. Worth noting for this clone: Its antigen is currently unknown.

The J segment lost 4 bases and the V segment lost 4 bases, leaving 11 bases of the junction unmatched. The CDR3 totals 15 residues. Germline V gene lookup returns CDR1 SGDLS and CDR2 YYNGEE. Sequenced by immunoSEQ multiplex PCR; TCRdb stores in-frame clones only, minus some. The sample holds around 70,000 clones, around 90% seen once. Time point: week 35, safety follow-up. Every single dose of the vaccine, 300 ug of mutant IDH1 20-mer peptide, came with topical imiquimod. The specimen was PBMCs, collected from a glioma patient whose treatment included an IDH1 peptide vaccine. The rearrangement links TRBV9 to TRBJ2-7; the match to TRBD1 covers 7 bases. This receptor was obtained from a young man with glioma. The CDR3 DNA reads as TGTGCCAGCAGCCCAAGACTCGACAGGGTGTACGAGCAGTACTTC. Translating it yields CASSPRLDRVYEQYF.